Below are 4 T cell receptor beta chains sequenced from a single sample in a study of T cell repertoires in aging, cancer and after chemotherapy. A mixed TRB-A/B primer pool amplified rearranged TRB by multiplex touch-down PCR. TCRdb reprocessed the multiplex PCR reads with MiXCR, giving one entry per CDR3 protein. The repertoire holds some 12,000 distinct CDR3 sequences, with more than 20% as singletons. Peripheral blood genomic DNA, not sorted cells or RNA, was the template. Specimen: blood. The origin of the receptors is a human donor in good health.

Relative to its sample, this clonotype is large (0.1 to 1%). V and J are TRBV11-1 and TRBJ2-1, with 12 bases that match TRBD1. This CDR3 contains 16 residues. Germline CDR1 SGHAT, CDR2 FQDESV (reference sequence). With V trimmed by 5 bases and J by 5 bases, 7 bases remained unmatched. The CDR3 reads CASSPGTGGLDNEQFF. CDR3 in DNA: TGTGCCAGCAGCCCCGGGACAGGGGGCTTGGACAATGAGCAGTTCTTC.

By frequency in the sample, this clonotype is medium-sized. This sequence joins TRBV10-3 and TRBJ1-2, with TRBD1 identical over 9 bases. From germline, CDR1 is ENHRY and CDR2 SYGVKD. V lost 4 bases and J lost 2; bases outside the gene matches: 11. This CDR3 is built from 17 residues. The CDR3 sequence is CAISGGTGWEKNYGYTF. Here the CDR3 DNA reads TGTGCCATCAGTGGGGGGACAGGGTGGGAGAAAAACTATGGCTACACCTTC.

The V gene is TRBV12-3 or TRBV12-4, the J gene TRBJ2-3, with 11 bases lining up with TRBD2. J was trimmed by 3 bases and V by 7 bases; bases with no gene match: 6. This CDR3 contains 15 residues. The CDR3 DNA is TGTGCCAGCACCTTAGCGGGGGGGCCAACAGATACGCAGTATTTT. Residues: CASTLAGGPTDTQYF.

This clonotype was detected only a few times. The V gene is TRBV30, the J gene TRBJ2-3; 7 bases map to TRBD2. The V gene's germline CDR1 is GTSNPN and CDR2 SVGIG (reference sequence). V gave up 2 bases and J gave up 5 bases; unmatched junction bases: 7. The CDR3 spans 14 residues. CDR3 amino acids: CAWSLRASGDTQYF. Written as DNA, the CDR3 is TGTGCCTGGAGTCTCCGGGCTAGCGGAGATACGCAGTATTTT. Using reference TRBV30 and TRBJ2-3 for the parts outside the CDR3, the full variable domain is SQTIHQWPATLVQPVGSPLSLECTVEGTSNPNLYWYRQAAGRGLQLLFYSVGIGQISSEVPQNLSASRPQDRQFILSSKKLLLSDSGFYLCAWSLRASGDTQYFGPGTRLTVL.